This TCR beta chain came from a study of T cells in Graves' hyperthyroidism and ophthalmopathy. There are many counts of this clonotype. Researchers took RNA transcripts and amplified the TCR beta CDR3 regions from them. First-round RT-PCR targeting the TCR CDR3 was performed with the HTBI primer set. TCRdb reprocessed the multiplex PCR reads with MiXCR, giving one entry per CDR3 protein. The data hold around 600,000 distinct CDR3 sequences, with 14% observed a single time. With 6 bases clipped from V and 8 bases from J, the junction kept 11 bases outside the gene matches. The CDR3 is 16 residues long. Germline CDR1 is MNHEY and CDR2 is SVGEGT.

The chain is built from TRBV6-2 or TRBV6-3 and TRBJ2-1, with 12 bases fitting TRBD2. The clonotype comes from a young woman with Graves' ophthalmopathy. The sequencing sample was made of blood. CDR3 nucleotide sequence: TGTGCCAGCAGGACTAGCGGGAGCTTGCGGATGGATGAGCAGTTCTTC. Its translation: CASRTSGSLRMDEQFF.